This TCR beta chain was observed in a study of blood T cell repertoires in COVID-19. Turning to the study itself: Samples representing acute and convalescent COVID-19 were sourced from the United States, Italy and Spain.

Per the study methods: From reference gene primer amplification, estimates of nucleated cell counts were derived. Libraries were prepared by immunoSEQ multiplex PCR; TCRdb keeps only in-frame clonotypes and omits some of them. V, J and clone size are those of that table, while D and trimming were read from the DNA. This table has some 80,000 clones, roughly 84% appearing once. This clone was found a few times. Germline lookup yields CDR1 SGDLS and CDR2 YYNGEE. This CDR3 has 14 residues. V was clipped by 5 bases and J by 3 bases; unmatched bases: 3. The clonotype comes from a human donor in a cohort sampled during active COVID-19. The sample comprised peripheral blood. The chain joins TRBV9 to TRBJ2-2; 8 bases match TRBD2. The CDR3, as DNA: TGTGCCAGCAGTCCAGCGGGGGACACCGGGGAGCTGTTTTTT. Its translation: CASSPAGDTGELFF.